This T cell receptor (beta chain) was sequenced during a study of human T cells and chemical hapten exposure. Looking at the study overall: Throughout a study of approximately 25 weeks, patients underwent weekly scalp administration of diphenylcyclopropenone doses. Study observations and caveats: Relative to controls, expanded TCRs formed significantly more large CDR3 similarity clusters.

Single cDNA molecules in the library carried unique molecular identifiers attached during preparation. MiXCR was run by TCRdb on the RACE reads, yielding one entry per CDR3 protein. In the table there are 99,000 or so distinct CDR3 sequences, 10% to 14% of which are singletons. Trimming removed 2 bases from V and 13 bases from J; junction bases left unmatched: 12. The CDR3 is 15 amino acids. The germline V gene has CDR1 LGHNA and CDR2 YNFKEQ. This sample's time point: pre-sensitization, week 0. Regarding treatment: therapeutic diphenylcyclopropenone sensitization with weekly scalp DPC. Alopecia patients between 18 and 70 years old and suitable for DPC were used as donors. This clonotype was recorded many times. The antigen is undetermined.

The chain is built from TRBV4-2 and TRBJ1-4; 8 bases are shared with TRBD1. The receptor's source is a woman aged 55-69 years with alopecia areata. Some clones in this sample may be carry-over from other donors' samples. The sequencing here drew on whole blood, taken in connection with sensitization to the hapten diphenylcyclopropenone (DPC). The CDR3 is CASSQRIQGGLGLFF. In DNA form, the CDR3 reads TGTGCCAGCAGCCAAAGGATACAGGGGGGGCTCGGACTGTTTTTT.